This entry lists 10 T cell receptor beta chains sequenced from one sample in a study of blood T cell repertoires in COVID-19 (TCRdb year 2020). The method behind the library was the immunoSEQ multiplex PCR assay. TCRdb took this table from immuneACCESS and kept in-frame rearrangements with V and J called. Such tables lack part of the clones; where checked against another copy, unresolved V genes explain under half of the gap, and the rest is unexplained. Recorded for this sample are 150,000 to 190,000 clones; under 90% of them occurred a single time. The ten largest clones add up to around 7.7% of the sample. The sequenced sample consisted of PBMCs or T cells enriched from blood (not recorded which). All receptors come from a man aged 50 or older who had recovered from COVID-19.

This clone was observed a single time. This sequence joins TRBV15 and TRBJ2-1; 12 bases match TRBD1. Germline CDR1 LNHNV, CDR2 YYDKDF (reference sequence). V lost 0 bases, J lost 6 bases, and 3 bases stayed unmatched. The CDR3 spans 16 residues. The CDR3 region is CATSRDRDRGRNEQFF. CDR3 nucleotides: TGTGCCACCAGCAGAGATCGGGACAGGGGGCGCAATGAGCAGTTCTTC.

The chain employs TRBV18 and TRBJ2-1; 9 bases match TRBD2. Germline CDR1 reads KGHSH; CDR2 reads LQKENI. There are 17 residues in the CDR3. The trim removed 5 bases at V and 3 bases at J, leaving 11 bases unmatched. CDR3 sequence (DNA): TGTGCCAGCTCAAACGGGACTAGCAATGTATACTACAATGAGCAGTTCTTC. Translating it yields CASSNGTSNVYYNEQFF.

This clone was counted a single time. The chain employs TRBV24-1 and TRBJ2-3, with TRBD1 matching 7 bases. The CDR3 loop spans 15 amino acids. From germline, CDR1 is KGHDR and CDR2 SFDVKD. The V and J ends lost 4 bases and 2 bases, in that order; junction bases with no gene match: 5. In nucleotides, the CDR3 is TGTGCCACCAGTGAGGGACAGAGAAACACAGATACGCAGTATTTT. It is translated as CATSEGQRNTDTQYF.

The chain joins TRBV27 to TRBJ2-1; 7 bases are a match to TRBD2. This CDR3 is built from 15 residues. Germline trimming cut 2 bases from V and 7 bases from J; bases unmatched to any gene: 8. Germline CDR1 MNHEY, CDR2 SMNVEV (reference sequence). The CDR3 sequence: CASSLGWLAANEQFF. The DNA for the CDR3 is TGTGCCAGCAGTTTAGGTTGGCTAGCGGCTAATGAGCAGTTCTTC.

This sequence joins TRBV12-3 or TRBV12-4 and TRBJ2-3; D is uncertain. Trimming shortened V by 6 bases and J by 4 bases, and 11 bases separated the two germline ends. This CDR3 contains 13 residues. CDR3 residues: CASSLSGADTQYF. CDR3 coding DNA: TGTGCCAGCAGCCTTTCGGGTGCAGATACGCAGTATTTT.

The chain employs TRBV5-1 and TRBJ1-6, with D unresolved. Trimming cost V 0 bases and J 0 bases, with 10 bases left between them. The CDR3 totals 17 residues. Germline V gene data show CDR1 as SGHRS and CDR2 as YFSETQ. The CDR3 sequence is CASSLAQPSSYNSPLHF. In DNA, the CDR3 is TGCGCCAGCAGCTTGGCACAGCCGAGCTCCTATAATTCACCCCTCCACTTT. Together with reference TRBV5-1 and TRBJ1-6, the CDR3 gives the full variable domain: KAGVTQTPRYLIKTRGQQVTLSCSPISGHRSVSWYQQTPGQGLQFLFEYFSETQRNKGNFPGRFSGRQFSNSRSEMNVSTLELGDSALYLCASSLAQPSSYNSPLHFGNGTRLTVT.

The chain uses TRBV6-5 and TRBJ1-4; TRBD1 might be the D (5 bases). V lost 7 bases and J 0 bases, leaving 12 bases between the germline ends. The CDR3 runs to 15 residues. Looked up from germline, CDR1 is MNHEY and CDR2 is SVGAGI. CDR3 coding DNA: TGTGCCAGCACACTTAGACAGACAACTAATGAAAAACTGTTTTTT. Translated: CASTLRQTTNEKLFF.

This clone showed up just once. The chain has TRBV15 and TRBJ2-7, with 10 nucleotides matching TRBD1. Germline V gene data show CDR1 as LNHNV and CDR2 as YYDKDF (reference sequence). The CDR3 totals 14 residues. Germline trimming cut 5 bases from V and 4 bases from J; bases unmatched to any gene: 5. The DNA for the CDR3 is TGTGCCACCAGCCCAAGGGACAGGGGATACGAGCAGTACTTC. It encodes CATSPRDRGYEQYF.

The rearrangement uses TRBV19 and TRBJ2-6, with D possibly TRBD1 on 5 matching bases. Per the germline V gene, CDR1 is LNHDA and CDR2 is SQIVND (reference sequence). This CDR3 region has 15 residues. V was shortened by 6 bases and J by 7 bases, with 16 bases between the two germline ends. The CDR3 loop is CASSPGQLDANVLTF. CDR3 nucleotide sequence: TGTGCCAGTAGCCCTGGACAATTGGATGCCAACGTCCTGACTTTC.

CDR3 sequence: CASSQDWRGRYNEQFF. CDR3 nucleotide sequence: TGTGCCAGCAGCCAAGATTGGCGGGGGCGATACAATGAGCAGTTCTTC. The chain links TRBV3-1 (or the pseudogene TRBV3-2) to TRBJ2-1; tentatively, D is TRBD2 (7 bases). V shed 0 bases and J shed 4 bases, with 13 bases lying between them. CDR3 length: 16 residues. Germline loops: CDR1 LGHDT, CDR2 YNNKEL (reference sequence).